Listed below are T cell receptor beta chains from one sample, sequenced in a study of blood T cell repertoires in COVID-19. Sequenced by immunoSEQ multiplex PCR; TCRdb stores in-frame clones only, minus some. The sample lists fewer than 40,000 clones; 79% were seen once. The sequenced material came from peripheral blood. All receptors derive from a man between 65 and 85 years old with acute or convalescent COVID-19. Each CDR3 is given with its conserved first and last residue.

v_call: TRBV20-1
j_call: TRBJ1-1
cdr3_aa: CSASREAEAFF

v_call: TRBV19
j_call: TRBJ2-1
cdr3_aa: CASSMNVYFSGSKDEQFF

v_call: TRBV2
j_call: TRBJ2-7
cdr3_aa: CASMAGSEEEQYF

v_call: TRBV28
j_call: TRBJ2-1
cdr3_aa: CASSLELAGPYNEQFF

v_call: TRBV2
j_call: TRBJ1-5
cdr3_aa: CASGQGHSNQPQHF

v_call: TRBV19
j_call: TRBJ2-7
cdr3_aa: CASSFGRAYEQYF

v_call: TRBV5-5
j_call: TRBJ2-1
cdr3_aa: CASSAGQGTYNEQFF

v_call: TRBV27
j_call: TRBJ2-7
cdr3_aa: CASSLAGLAGVKQYF

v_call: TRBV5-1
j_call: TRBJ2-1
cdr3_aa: CASSLAPDRVGYVNEQFF

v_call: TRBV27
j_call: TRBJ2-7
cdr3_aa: CASSRPGGYEQYF

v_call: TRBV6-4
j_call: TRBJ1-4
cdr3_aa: CASSWDRGHEKLFF

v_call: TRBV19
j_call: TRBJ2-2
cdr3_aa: CASSPRGSNTGELFF

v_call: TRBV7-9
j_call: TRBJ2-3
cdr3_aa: CASSLASGSETDTQYF

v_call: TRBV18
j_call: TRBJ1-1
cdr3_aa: CASSPLRGRLTNTEAFF

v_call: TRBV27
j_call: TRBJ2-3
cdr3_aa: CASSQLGTSGRVDTQYF

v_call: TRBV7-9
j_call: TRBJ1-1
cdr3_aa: CASSLGQDSRWAFF

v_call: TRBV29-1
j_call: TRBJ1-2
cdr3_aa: CSVEGGGYGYTF

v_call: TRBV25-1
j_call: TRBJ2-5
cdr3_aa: CASSEHGRETQYF

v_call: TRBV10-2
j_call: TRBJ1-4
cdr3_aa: CASSGPSGGGNEKLFF

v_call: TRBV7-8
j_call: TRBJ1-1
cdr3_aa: CASSVAGQGNTEAFF

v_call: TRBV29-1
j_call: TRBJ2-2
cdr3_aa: CSVSTGDGGELFF

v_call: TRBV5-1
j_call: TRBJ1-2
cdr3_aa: CASSLGDIYGYTF

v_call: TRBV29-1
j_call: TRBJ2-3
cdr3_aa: CSLRDNTDTQYF

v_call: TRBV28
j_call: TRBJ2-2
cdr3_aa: CASRSLAGGSTGELFF

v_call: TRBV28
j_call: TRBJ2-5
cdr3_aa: CAGGLAGKETQYF